These T cell receptor beta chains were read from a single sample in a study of T-cell reconstitution after alpha-beta-depleted transplantation in children. Using its own MiXCR run on the PCR reads, TCRdb lists one record per CDR3 protein. The table lists about 300,000 distinct CDR3 sequences, over 9.5% of them singletons. Source: PBMCs, taken before TCRalphabeta/CD19-depleted stem cell transplant. These receptors all stem from a boy under three years old with acute myeloid leukemia, due to receive a stem cell transplant. Each CDR3 is given with its conserved first and last residue. The D gene is left open where the match is weak. The listing skips clone size in some rows; elsewhere it reads once, few, many or a size class.

length	V	size	D	J	CDR3	DNA
14	TRBV7-2	many	.	TRBJ2-1	CASSLALANNEQFF	TGTGCCAGCAGCTTAGCGCTAGCGAACAATGAGCAGTTCTTC
15	TRBV7-9	.	TRBD1	TRBJ2-7	CASSLDRGISYEQYF	TGTGCCAGCAGCTTAGACAGGGGGATCTCCTACGAGCAGTACTTC
16	TRBV7-4	many	.	TRBJ1-2	CASSHGVWSVNYGYTF	TGTGCCAGCAGCCACGGGGTATGGTCGGTGAACTATGGCTACACCTTC
11	TRBV28	.	.	TRBJ1-5	CASSHQPPQHF	TGTGCCAGCAGTCACCAGCCGCCCCAGCATTTT
15	TRBV12-3/TRBV12-4	.	TRBD1	TRBJ2-1	CASGIWDRGENEQFF	TGTGCCAGCGGAATTTGGGACAGGGGTGAAAATGAGCAGTTCTTC
14	TRBV12-3/TRBV12-4	many	TRBD1	TRBJ1-2	CASSDPGTGKGYTF	TGTGCCAGCAGTGATCCCGGGACAGGGAAAGGCTACACCTTC
15	TRBV7-2	.	TRBD1	TRBJ1-6	CASSLGTGGGSPLHF	TGTGCCAGCAGCTTAGGGACAGGGGGCGGTTCACCCCTCCACTTT
15	TRBV4-1	many	TRBD1	TRBJ1-4	CASSLDRNSNEKLFF	TGCGCCAGCAGCCTGGACAGGAACTCTAATGAAAAACTGTTTTTT
14	TRBV27	few	TRBD2	TRBJ2-5	CASSLGTRGQTQYF	TGTGCCAGCTCTTTGGGGACTAGGGGTCAGACCCAGTACTTC
16	TRBV6-2/TRBV6-3	many	.	TRBJ2-3	CASSYSIEGSTDTQYF	TGTGCCAGCAGTTACTCGATAGAGGGTTCCACAGATACGCAGTATTTT
14	TRBV28	many	TRBD2	TRBJ2-5	CASSFAGGSETQYF	TGTGCCAGCAGTTTTGCGGGAGGGAGTGAGACCCAGTACTTC
16	TRBV28	.	TRBD2	TRBJ2-4	CASSFSGGWVKNIQYF	TGTGCCAGCAGTTTCAGCGGGGGATGGGTCAAAAACATTCAGTACTTC
13	TRBV6-6	many	TRBD1	TRBJ1-2	CASRQTGGGGYTF	TGTGCCAGCAGACAGACAGGGGGCGGTGGCTACACCTTC
14	TRBV7-9	many	.	TRBJ1-1	CASSLLIRNTEAFF	TGTGCCAGCAGCTTGTTGATCCGAAACACTGAAGCTTTCTTT
15	TRBV18	many	.	TRBJ2-7	CASSRSTPSSYEQYF	TGTGCCAGCTCCCGTTCGACTCCGAGCTCCTACGAGCAGTACTTC
18	TRBV12-3/TRBV12-4	.	TRBD2	TRBJ2-7	CASSFRTSGRVTYYEQYF	TGTGCCAGCAGTTTTAGGACTAGCGGGAGGGTGACCTACTACGAGCAGTACTTC
15	TRBV5-1	many	.	TRBJ2-1	CASSLELGWNNEQFF	TGCGCCAGCAGCTTGGAACTAGGCTGGAACAATGAGCAGTTCTTC
15	TRBV20-1	many	.	TRBJ1-2	CSARERMEGNYGYTF	TGCAGTGCTAGAGAAAGAATGGAAGGGAACTATGGCTACACCTTC
12	TRBV7-9	many	TRBD1	TRBJ2-1	CASSRDSNEQFF	TGTGCCAGCAGCCGGGACAGCAATGAGCAGTTCTTC
13	TRBV29-1	many	.	TRBJ1-3	CSVGKDSGNTIYF	TGCAGCGTTGGGAAGGACTCTGGAAACACCATATATTTT
14	TRBV24-1	.	.	TRBJ2-7	CATSDSGSSYEQYF	TGTGCCACCAGTGATTCGGGGTCCTCCTACGAGCAGTACTTC
17	TRBV25-1	many	TRBD1	TRBJ2-7	CASSEPPGTGGLVEQYF	TGTGCCAGCAGTGAACCCCCCGGGACAGGGGGCTTGGTCGAGCAGTACTTC